These 18 T cell receptor beta chains originate from one sample sequenced in a study of T cell repertoires in cytomegalovirus infection. Each CDR3 protein gets one entry after TCRdb re-called the reads with MiXCR. Here the sample spans some 600,000 distinct CDR3 sequences, 24% being singletons. Sequencing was done on a sample of CD8+ T cells from PBMCs. These receptors all come from a human donor in good health (CMV status not recorded). Some clones in this sample may be carry-over from other donors' samples.

This clonotype was counted many times. This sequence joins TRBV28 and TRBJ2-1, with D possibly matching TRBD2 (6 bases). The germline CDR1 and CDR2 sequences are MDHEN and SYDVKM. The CDR3 spans 14 residues. Trimming removed 5 bases at V and 6 bases at J, with 14 bases between. The CDR3 DNA reads TGTGCCAGCAGTACCACTAGCTTTGTCAATGAGCAGTTCTTC. It codes for CASSTTSFVNEQFF.

The table lists this clonotype with many counts. The CDR3 loop is CASSQEPTFYNEQFF. The CDR3 region has the DNA TGCGCCAGCAGCCAAGAGCCTACCTTTTACAATGAGCAGTTCTTC. The chain links TRBV4-3 to TRBJ2-1, with D hard to call. Germline V gene lookup returns CDR1 LGHNA and CDR2 YSLEER. The CDR3 runs to 15 residues. Trimming took 0 bases from V and 4 from J, leaving 10 bases between them.

This clonotype was counted a few times. V is TRBV6-2 or TRBV6-3 and J is TRBJ2-3, with 7 bases that match TRBD1. V shed 0 bases, J shed 2 bases, and the junction held 8 bases outside the gene matches. Germline CDR1 is MNHEY and CDR2 is SVGEGT. CDR3 length: 17 amino acids. The CDR3 coding sequence is TGTGCCAGCAGTTACTCTCGGGACAGTCGGGACACAGATACGCAGTATTTT. Translated: CASSYSRDSRDTDTQYF.

This clonotype has a count of ten or more. The V gene is TRBV6-2 or TRBV6-3, the J gene TRBJ2-2; D unresolved. V was pared by 0 bases and J by 7 bases, with 15 bases between. CDR1 MNHEY and CDR2 SVGEGT come from the germline V gene. This CDR3 has 16 amino acids. The CDR3 DNA reads as TGTGCCAGCAGTTACTCGAGCCCGGGCGTACTCGGGGAGCTGTTTTTT. The encoded protein is CASSYSSPGVLGELFF.

Worth noting for this clonotype: This may arise from a read error, as a much more abundant clone is one base away. The rearrangement uses TRBV6-6 and TRBJ1-1; the D gene is possibly TRBD1 (6 bases). CDR1 MNHNY and CDR2 SVGAGI come from the germline V gene (reference sequence). The CDR3 consists of 15 residues. This chain's CDR3 is CASSYTGTPNTVAFF. The CDR3 nucleotides are TGTGCCAGCAGCTACACCGGGACACCGAACACTGTAGCTTTCTTT.

V gene TRBV9 combines with J gene TRBJ2-5; weak D call: TRBD2 (6 bases). CDR1 and CDR2 (germline): SGDLS, YYNGEE. The CDR3 extends over 14 amino acids. V was pared by 0 bases and J by 5 bases, with 11 bases between. In nucleotides, the CDR3 is TGTGCCAGCAGCGTAGTGGGAGGTGGGGAGACCCAGTACTTC. It translates to CASSVVGGGETQYF.

The chain employs TRBV10-1 and TRBJ2-1; no clear D gene. The CDR3 sequence is 12 residues long. Germline V CDR1 and CDR2: WNHNN, SYGVQD (reference sequence). Trimming shortened V by 4 bases and J by 9 bases, and 10 bases separated the two germline ends. CDR3 sequence reads: CASSVDLGEQFF. The CDR3 region has the DNA TGCGCCAGCAGTGTTGATTTGGGTGAGCAGTTCTTC.

This chain uses TRBV6-2 or TRBV6-3 with TRBJ2-2; D is unclear. The CDR3 runs to 12 residues. CDR1 is MNHEY and CDR2 is SVGEGT in the germline V gene. The ends were cut back, 5 bases at V and 5 bases at J, with 6 bases in the middle. As DNA, the CDR3 is TGTGCCAGCAGTGTTTTTACCGGGGAGCTGTTTTTT. Protein product: CASSVFTGELFF.

The sample holds many counts of this clonotype. V is TRBV28 and J is TRBJ2-3, with 13 bases lining up with TRBD2. There are 17 residues in the CDR3. Germline V gives CDR1 MDHEN, CDR2 SYDVKM. V lost 5 bases and J lost 5; bases outside the gene matches: 10. The CDR3 region is CASSLEAGTSGVDTQYF. The DNA of the CDR3 is TGTGCCAGCAGTCTAGAAGCCGGGACTAGCGGGGTAGATACGCAGTATTTT.

The rearrangement joins TRBV5-6 to TRBJ2-4, with a possible D match to TRBD2 (7 bases). Trimming removed 6 bases from V and 8 bases from J, with 27 bases in between. Germline V gene sequence: CDR1 SGHDT, CDR2 YYEEEE. The CDR3 sequence is 17 residues long. The CDR3 spells CASTPLGRGRPSDIQYF. The CDR3 coding sequence is TGTGCCAGCACCCCGTTAGGGCGGGGGCGCCCGAGCGACATTCAGTACTTC. Combining the CDR3 with reference TRBV5-6 and TRBJ2-4 gives the whole variable domain DAGVTQSPTHLIKTRGQQVTLRCSPKSGHDTVSWYQQALGQGPQFIFQYYEEEERQRGNFPDRFSGHQFPNYSSELNVNALLLGDSALYLCASTPLGRGRPSDIQYFGAGTRLSVL.

In this sample, this clonotype turned up many times. V usage is TRBV20-1 and J usage is TRBJ1-5, with TRBD1 matching over 7 bases. CDR1 is DFQATT and CDR2 is SNEGSKA in the germline V gene (reference sequence). J gave up 7 bases and V 2 bases, and 8 bases lay outside the gene matches. The CDR3 consists of 14 residues. CDR3 bases: TGCAGTGCTAGACCCGGACAGGATAGACAGCCCCAGCATTTT. This codes for CSARPGQDRQPQHF.

Concerning this clonotype: Being one base from a much bigger clone, this may be a read error. This chain links TRBV7-9 with TRBJ2-1, with D tentatively TRBD2 (6 bases). V was cut by 8 bases and J by 10 bases, with 15 bases left in between. This CDR3 region has 12 residues. The germline gives CDR1 SEHNR, CDR2 FQNEAQ (reference sequence). CDR3 protein: CASAPAGREQFF. DNA of the CDR3: TGTGCCAGCGCACCCGCGGGGAGGGAGCAGTTCTTC.

The chain couples TRBV20-1 to TRBJ2-1; D unresolved. Per germline, CDR1 DFQATT and CDR2 SNEGSKA (reference sequence). The CDR3 length is 11 residues. V dropped 0 bases and J dropped 11 bases, with 8 bases sitting between them. CDR3 in DNA: TGCAGTGCTAGAGACAATAGCCAGCAGTTCTTC. As protein: CSARDNSQQFF.

The rearrangement links TRBV7-9 to TRBJ2-1; no reliable D call. Germline V gene lookup returns CDR1 SEHNR and CDR2 FQNEAQ (reference sequence). V shed 6 bases and J shed 2 bases, with 8 bases lying between them. CDR3 size: 13 residues. CDR3 residues: CASRPYTYNEQFF. The CDR3 DNA reads TGTGCCAGCAGGCCATATACCTACAATGAGCAGTTCTTC.

The gene calls are TRBV29-1 and TRBJ2-1, with D perhaps TRBD2 (6 bases). The germline CDR1 and CDR2 sequences are SQVTM and ANQGSEA. The CDR3 loop spans 14 amino acids. The V end lost 1 base, the J end lost 0 bases, and 7 bases lay between the germline ends. The CDR3 DNA reads as TGCAGCGTTGAAGGGACTATCTCCTACAATGAGCAGTTCTTC. Its translation is CSVEGTISYNEQFF.

With regard to this clonotype: This could be a read error, since a much larger clone is one nucleotide away. The rearrangement uses TRBV7-6 and TRBJ2-1; D is perhaps TRBD1 (5 bases). The CDR3 spans 15 residues. CDR1 is SGHVS and CDR2 is FNYEAQ in the germline V gene. CDR3 nucleotides: TGTGTCAGCAGCTTTATTCAGGGTTCCTACAATGAGCAGTTCTTC. Translation gives CVSSFIQGSYNEQFF.

This clonotype was found many times. J is TRBJ2-7 and V is TRBV28, with TRBD2 as a possible D gene (6 bases). Germline V gene lookup returns CDR1 MDHEN and CDR2 SYDVKM. The V end lost 5 bases, the J end lost 5 bases, and 16 bases lay between the germline ends. This CDR3 comprises 14 residues. The CDR3 DNA is TGTGCCAGCAGTCTCCCGGGACTTTCACACGAGCAGTACGTC. It encodes CASSLPGLSHEQYV.

This clonotype was observed a few times. The chain combines TRBV6-5 with TRBJ2-3; maybe TRBD2 (6 bases). CDR3 length: 16 amino acids. V was shortened by 2 bases and J by 3 bases, with 15 bases between the two germline ends. Germline loops: CDR1 MNHEY, CDR2 SVGAGI. CDR3 DNA sequence: TGTGCCAGCAGTTACAGGGTAGCGGATCTGACAGATACGCAGTATTTT. It specifies CASSYRVADLTDTQYF.